These 16 T cell receptor beta chains came from one sample sequenced in a study of shared clonotypes between healthy human individuals. Method: immunoSEQ multiplex PCR; TCRdb's copy keeps in-frame clones and lacks some. This table holds some 2,100,000 clones, approximately 96% found once. The specimen was naive CD4+ T cells sorted from blood. Subset defined: CD45RA+ positively selected. Every receptor here comes from a man between 18 and 29 years old in good health.

The chain combines TRBV7-2 with TRBJ1-3; D is uncertain. Per the germline V gene, CDR1 is SGHTA and CDR2 is FQGNSA. Trimming removed 3 bases at V and 4 bases at J, with 7 bases between. This CDR3 has 13 residues. The CDR3 loop is CASSFQPGNTIYF. The CDR3 DNA reads as TGTGCCAGCAGCTTTCAGCCAGGAAACACCATATATTTT.

This clone was seen just once. CDR3 region: CASSRTEVETQYF. CDR3 coding DNA: TGTGCCAGCAGCCGGACGGAAGTGGAGACCCAGTACTTC. This chain uses TRBV11-2 with TRBJ2-5; D is ambiguous. The V gene lost 5 bases and the J gene lost 5 bases, with 12 bases spanning the gap. The length of the CDR3 is 13 residues. CDR1 is SGHAT, CDR2 FQNNGV, per germline.

This clone showed up just once. At one end the junction does not follow the germline gene, possibly because of a read error. This chain connects TRBV7-9 to TRBJ2-5; D unclear. This CDR3 comprises 8 residues. The germline CDR1 and CDR2 sequences are SEHNR and FQNEAQ (reference sequence). In nucleotides, the CDR3 is TGTGCCAGCAGTCCCTACGACTTC. Translated: CASSPYDF.

The chain couples TRBV2 to TRBJ2-1; 9 bases agree with TRBD2. The CDR3 runs 15 residues. Germline loops: CDR1 SNHLY, CDR2 FYNNEI. V was pared by 9 bases and J by 0 bases, with 6 bases of the junction left unmatched. CDR3 bases: TGTGCCAGTAAGACTAGCGGCCCCTCCTACAATGAGCAGTTCTTC. Translated: CASKTSGPSYNEQFF.

The rearrangement links TRBV18 to TRBJ1-1, with 8 bases aligning to TRBD1. Trimming cost V 3 bases and J 1 base; bases outside gene matches: 4. Germline V gene sequence: CDR1 KGHSH, CDR2 LQKENI. This CDR3 spans 15 amino acids. CDR3 DNA: TGTGCCAGCTCACCTAGCGACAGGGGGAACACTGAAGCTTTCTTT. Translated: CASSPSDRGNTEAFF.

The V gene is TRBV5-1, the J gene TRBJ2-3; 8 bases match TRBD1. The CDR3 consists of 16 residues. Looked up from germline, CDR1 is SGHRS and CDR2 is YFSETQ. With V trimmed by 1 base and J by 8 bases, 12 bases remained unmatched. CDR3 DNA sequence: TGCGCCAGCAGCTTGTCCGGGACAGGACCCCTGGGTACGCAGTATTTT. Translated: CASSLSGTGPLGTQYF. The complete variable domain, with remaining parts taken from reference TRBV5-1 and TRBJ2-3, reads KAGVTQTPRYLIKTRGQQVTLSCSPISGHRSVSWYQQTPGQGLQFLFEYFSETQRNKGNFPGRFSGRQFSNSRSEMNVSTLELGDSALYLCASSLSGTGPLGTQYFGPGTRLTVL.

V is TRBV7-9 and J is TRBJ2-7, with 7 bases matching TRBD1. Germline V gene sequence: CDR1 SEHNR, CDR2 FQNEAQ (reference sequence). The V segment lost 1 base and the J segment 6 bases; nucleotides outside the gene matches: 6. The CDR3 covers 14 residues. For the CDR3, the DNA is TGTGCCAGCAGCTTAGGAAAGGGGGCAGGCGAGCAGTACTTC. Translated: CASSLGKGAGEQYF. Full variable domain (missing parts from reference TRBV7-9 and TRBJ2-7): DTGVSQNPRHKITKRGQNVTFRCDPISEHNRLYWYRQTLGQGPEFLTYFQNEAQLEKSRLLSDRFSAERPKGSFSTLEIQRTEQGDSAMYLCASSLGKGAGEQYFGPGTRLTVT.

The rearrangement joins TRBV18 to TRBJ2-2; D is undetermined. Germline V lookup: CDR1 KGHSH, CDR2 LQKENI. The V end lost 2 bases, the J end lost 0 bases, and 4 bases lay between the germline ends. There are 14 residues in the CDR3. CDR3 DNA: TGTGCCAGCTCACCAAGCCCGAACACCGGGGAGCTGTTTTTT. It yields the protein CASSPSPNTGELFF.

As concerns this clone: The identical CDR3 is also encoded by other nucleotide sequences in the sample. The chain has TRBV7-2 and TRBJ2-7, with 8 bases matching TRBD1. This CDR3 is built from 16 residues. V shed 1 base, J shed 1 base, and the junction held 6 bases outside the gene matches. Germline-derived CDR1 and CDR2 are SGHTA and FQGNSA. CDR3 nucleotides: TGTGCCAGCAGCTTAGTTCCCGGACAGGGATCCTACGAGCAGTACTTC. Protein product: CASSLVPGQGSYEQYF.

The chain joins TRBV19 to TRBJ1-1, with 9 bases that match TRBD1. The CDR3 has 16 residues. Germline CDR1 reads LNHDA; CDR2 reads SQIVND (reference sequence). The ends lost 1 base at V and 4 bases at J; junction bases unmatched: 7. The DNA for the CDR3 is TGTGCCAGTAGTATAGGGGACAGGGTAAGAGGCACTGAAGCTTTCTTT. It codes for CASSIGDRVRGTEAFF.

This chain connects TRBV25-1 to TRBJ1-1; 7 bases align to TRBD1. The CDR3 totals 13 residues. Germline lookup yields CDR1 MGHDK and CDR2 SYGVNS. The V segment lost 6 bases and the J segment 5 bases; nucleotides outside the gene matches: 6. CDR3 residues: CASSIPGGTEAFF. The CDR3 bases are TGTGCCAGCAGCATACCAGGGGGAACTGAAGCTTTCTTT.

The chain has TRBV4-3 and TRBJ1-1, with D unresolved. Trimming pared 0 bases from V and 0 bases from J, leaving 8 bases between. Per the germline V gene, CDR1 is LGHNA and CDR2 is YSLEER. The CDR3 contains 15 residues. The CDR3 reads CASSQDWLMNTEAFF. In nucleotides, the CDR3 is TGCGCCAGCAGCCAAGATTGGCTGATGAACACTGAAGCTTTCTTT.

Turning to this clone: Other nucleotide sequences in the sample specify the same CDR3. This CDR3 reads CASSSRGSSYNEQFF. CDR3 in DNA: TGTGCCAGCAGCTCGAGGGGTAGCTCCTACAATGAGCAGTTCTTC. The rearrangement joins TRBV7-9 to TRBJ2-1, with D possibly being TRBD1 or TRBD2 (5 bases each). The V gene lost 4 bases and the J gene lost 0 bases, with 10 bases spanning the gap. CDR1 and CDR2 from the germline V gene are SEHNR and FQNEAQ (reference sequence). CDR3 length: 15 amino acids.

The rearrangement joins TRBV9 to TRBJ2-2; 8 bases agree with TRBD1. The CDR3 runs 17 residues. The trim removed 3 bases at V and 1 base at J, leaving 8 bases unmatched. The germline CDR1 and CDR2 sequences are SGDLS and YYNGEE. The CDR3 is CASSALGQGGNTGELFF. The CDR3, as DNA: TGTGCCAGCAGCGCCCTTGGACAGGGAGGGAACACCGGGGAGCTGTTTTTT.

This sequence joins TRBV14 and TRBJ2-1; 8 bases line up with TRBD2. The ends lost 0 bases at V and 12 bases at J; junction bases unmatched: 7. The CDR3 is 14 residues long. CDR1 SGHDN and CDR2 FVKESK come from the germline V gene. This CDR3 reads CASSQDRAGGAQFF. In nucleotides, the CDR3 is TGTGCCAGCAGCCAAGATCGGGCGGGGGGAGCGCAGTTCTTC.

CDR3 sequence (DNA): TGTGCCAGCTCACCAGATTTGACAGACGGTGAAAAACTGTTTTTT. It encodes CASSPDLTDGEKLFF. J is TRBJ1-4 and V is TRBV18; TRBD1 might be the D (5 bases). The CDR3 runs 15 residues. Germline CDR1 KGHSH, CDR2 LQKENI. The V end was cut by 2 bases, the J end by 7 bases, with 14 bases between.